This TCR beta chain is from a study of blood T cell repertoires in COVID-19. The protocol was immunoSEQ multiplex PCR, while the TCRdb copy is restricted to in-frame clones and leaves out a portion. The sample has hundreds of thousands of clones; 70% to 90% are singletons. The CDR3 length is 15 residues. The germline CDR1 and CDR2 sequences are SGHAT and FQNNGV. Unmatched junction bases numbered 7, after V lost 3 bases and J lost 3 bases. The genes are TRBV11-2 and TRBJ1-2; 7 bases map to TRBD1. The sequenced sample was peripheral blood. This clonotype was obtained from a man in his forties with acute or convalescent COVID-19. The CDR3, as DNA: TGTGCCAGCAGCTTCACGACAGGGATGGACTATGGCTACACCTTC. Its protein product is CASSFTTGMDYGYTF.